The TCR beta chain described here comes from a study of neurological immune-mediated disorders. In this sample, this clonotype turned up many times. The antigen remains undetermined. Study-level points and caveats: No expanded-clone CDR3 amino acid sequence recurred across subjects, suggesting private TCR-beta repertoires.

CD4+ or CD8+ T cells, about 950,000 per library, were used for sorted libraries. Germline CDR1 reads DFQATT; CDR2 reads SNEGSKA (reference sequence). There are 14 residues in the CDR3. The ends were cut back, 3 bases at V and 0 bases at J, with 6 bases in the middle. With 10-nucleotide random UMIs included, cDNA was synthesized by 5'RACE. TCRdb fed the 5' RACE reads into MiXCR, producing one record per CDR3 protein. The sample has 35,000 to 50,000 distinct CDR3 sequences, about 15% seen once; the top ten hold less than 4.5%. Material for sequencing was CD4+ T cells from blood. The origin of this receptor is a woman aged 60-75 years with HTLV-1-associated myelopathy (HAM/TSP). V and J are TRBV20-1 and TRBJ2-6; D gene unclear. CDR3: CSARKNSGANVLTF. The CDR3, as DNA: TGCAGTGCTAGGAAAAACTCTGGGGCCAACGTCCTGACTTTC.